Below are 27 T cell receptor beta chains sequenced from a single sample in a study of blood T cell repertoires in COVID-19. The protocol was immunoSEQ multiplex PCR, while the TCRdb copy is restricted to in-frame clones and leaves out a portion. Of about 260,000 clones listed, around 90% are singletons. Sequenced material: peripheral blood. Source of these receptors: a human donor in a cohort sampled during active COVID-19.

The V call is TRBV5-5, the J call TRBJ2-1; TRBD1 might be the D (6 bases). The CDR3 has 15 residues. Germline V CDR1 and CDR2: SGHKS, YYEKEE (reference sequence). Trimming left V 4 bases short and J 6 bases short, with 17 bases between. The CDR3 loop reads CASSAGRGGANEQFF. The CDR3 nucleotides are TGTGCCAGCAGCGCTGGCAGGGGTGGGGCCAATGAGCAGTTCTTC. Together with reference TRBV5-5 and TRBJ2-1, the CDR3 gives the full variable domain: DAGVTQSPTHLIKTRGQQVTLRCSPISGHKSVSWYQQVLGQGPQFIFQYYEKEERGRGNFPDRFSARQFPNYSSELNVNALLLGDSALYLCASSAGRGGANEQFFGPGTRLTVL.

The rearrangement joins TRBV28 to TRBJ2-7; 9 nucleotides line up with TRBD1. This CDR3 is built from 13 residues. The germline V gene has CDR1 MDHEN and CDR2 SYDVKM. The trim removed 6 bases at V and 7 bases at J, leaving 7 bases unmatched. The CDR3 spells CASRTNRGREQYF. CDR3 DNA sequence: TGTGCCAGCAGAACGAACAGGGGGCGAGAGCAGTACTTC.

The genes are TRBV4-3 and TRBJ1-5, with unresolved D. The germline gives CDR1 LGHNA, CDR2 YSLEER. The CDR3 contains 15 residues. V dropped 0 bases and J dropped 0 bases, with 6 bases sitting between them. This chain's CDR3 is CASSQDGRSNQPQHF. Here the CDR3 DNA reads TGCGCCAGCAGCCAAGATGGCCGTAGCAATCAGCCCCAGCATTTT.

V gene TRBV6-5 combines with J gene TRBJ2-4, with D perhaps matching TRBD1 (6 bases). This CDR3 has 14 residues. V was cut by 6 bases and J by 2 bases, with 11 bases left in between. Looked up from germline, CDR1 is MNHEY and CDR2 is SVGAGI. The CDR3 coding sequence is TGTGCCAGCAGGCACAGGGAGTCCAAAAACATTCAGTACTTC. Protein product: CASRHRESKNIQYF.

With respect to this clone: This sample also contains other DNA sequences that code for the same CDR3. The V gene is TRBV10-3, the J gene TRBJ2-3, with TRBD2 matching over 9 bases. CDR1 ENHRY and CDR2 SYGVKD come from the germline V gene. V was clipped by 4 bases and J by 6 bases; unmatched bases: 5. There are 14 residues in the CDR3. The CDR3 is CAISGLGTSDTQYF. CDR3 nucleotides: TGTGCCATCAGTGGCTTGGGGACTAGCGATACGCAGTATTTT.

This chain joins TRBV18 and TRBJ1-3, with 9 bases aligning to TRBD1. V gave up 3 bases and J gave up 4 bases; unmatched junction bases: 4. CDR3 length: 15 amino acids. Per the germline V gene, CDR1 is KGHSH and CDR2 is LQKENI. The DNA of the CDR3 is TGTGCCAGCTCACCCAGCGGACAGGGGGGAAACACCATATATTTT. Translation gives CASSPSGQGGNTIYF.

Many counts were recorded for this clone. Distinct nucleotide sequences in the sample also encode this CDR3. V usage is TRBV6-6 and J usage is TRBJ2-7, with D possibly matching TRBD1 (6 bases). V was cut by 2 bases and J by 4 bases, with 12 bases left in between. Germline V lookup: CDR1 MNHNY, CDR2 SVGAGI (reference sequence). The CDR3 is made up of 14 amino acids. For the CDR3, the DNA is TGTGCCAGCAGTTACGCAGGGGCAGGGTACGAGCAGTACTTC. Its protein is CASSYAGAGYEQYF.

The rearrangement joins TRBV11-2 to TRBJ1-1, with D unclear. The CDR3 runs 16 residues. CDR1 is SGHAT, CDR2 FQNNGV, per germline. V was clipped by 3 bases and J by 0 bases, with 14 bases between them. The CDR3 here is CASSLRNDLMNTEAFF. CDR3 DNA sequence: TGTGCCAGCAGCTTGAGGAACGACCTGATGAACACTGAAGCTTTCTTT.

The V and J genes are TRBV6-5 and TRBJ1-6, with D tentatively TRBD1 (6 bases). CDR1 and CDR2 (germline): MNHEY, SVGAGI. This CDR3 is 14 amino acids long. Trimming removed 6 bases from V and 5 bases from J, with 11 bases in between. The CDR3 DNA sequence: TGTGCCAGCAGCAAGGGACAAAATAATTCACCCCTCCACTTT. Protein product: CASSKGQNNSPLHF.

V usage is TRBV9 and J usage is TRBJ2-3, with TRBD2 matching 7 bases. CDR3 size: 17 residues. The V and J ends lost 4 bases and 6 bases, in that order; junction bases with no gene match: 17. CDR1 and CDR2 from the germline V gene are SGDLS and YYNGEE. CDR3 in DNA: TGTGCCAGCAGCCCCGGGGCTAGCGGCTTTAGTGGGGATACGCAGTATTTT. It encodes CASSPGASGFSGDTQYF.

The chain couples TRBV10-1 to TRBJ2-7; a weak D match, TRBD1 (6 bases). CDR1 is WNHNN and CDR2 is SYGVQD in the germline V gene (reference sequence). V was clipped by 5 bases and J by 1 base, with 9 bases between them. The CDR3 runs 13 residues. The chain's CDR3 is CASSMTGSYEQYF. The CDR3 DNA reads TGCGCCAGCAGTATGACAGGTTCCTACGAGCAGTACTTC.

The chain's CDR3 is CASSLSWEPAYNEQFF. Written as DNA, the CDR3 is TGCGCCAGCAGCTTGAGTTGGGAGCCCGCCTACAATGAGCAGTTCTTC. The rearrangement joins TRBV5-1 to TRBJ2-1, with D tentatively TRBD2 (5 bases). V was clipped by 1 base and J by 2 bases, with 13 bases between them. This CDR3 comprises 16 residues. CDR1 SGHRS and CDR2 YFSETQ come from the germline V gene.

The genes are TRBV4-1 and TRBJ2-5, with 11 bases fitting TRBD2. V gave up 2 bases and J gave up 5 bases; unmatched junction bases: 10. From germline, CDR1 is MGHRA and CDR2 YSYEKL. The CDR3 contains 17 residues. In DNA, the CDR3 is TGCGCCAGCAGCCAAACTAGCGGGAGCATTCGCGCCGAGACCCAGTACTTC. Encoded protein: CASSQTSGSIRAETQYF.

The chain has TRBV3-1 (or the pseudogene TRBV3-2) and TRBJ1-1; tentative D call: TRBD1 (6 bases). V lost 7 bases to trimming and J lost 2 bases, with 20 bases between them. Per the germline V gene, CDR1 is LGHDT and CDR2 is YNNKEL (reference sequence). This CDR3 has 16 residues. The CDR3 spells CASTRGMTGVNTEAFF. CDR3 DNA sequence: TGTGCCAGCACCCGGGGAATGACAGGCGTTAACACTGAAGCTTTCTTT.

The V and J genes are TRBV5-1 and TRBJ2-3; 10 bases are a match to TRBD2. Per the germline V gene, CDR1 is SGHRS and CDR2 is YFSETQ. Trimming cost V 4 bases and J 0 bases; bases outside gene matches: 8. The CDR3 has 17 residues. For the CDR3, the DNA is TGCGCCAGCAGCCCTCGACCTAGCGGGAGCAGCACAGATACGCAGTATTTT. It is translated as CASSPRPSGSSTDTQYF.

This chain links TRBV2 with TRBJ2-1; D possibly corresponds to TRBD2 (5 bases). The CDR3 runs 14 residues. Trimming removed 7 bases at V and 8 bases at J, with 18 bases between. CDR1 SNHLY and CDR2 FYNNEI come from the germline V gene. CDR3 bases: TGTGCCAGCATAGGGCTAGCCCCTCCAGATGAGCAGTTCTTC. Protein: CASIGLAPPDEQFF.

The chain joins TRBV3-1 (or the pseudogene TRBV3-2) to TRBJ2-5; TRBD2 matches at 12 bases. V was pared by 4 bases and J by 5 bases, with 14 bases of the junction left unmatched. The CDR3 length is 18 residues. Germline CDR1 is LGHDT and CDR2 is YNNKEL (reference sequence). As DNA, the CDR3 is TGTGCCAGCAGCCTACCCACCAGGGCTAGCGGGAGGGGGGAGACCCAGTACTTC. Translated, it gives CASSLPTRASGRGETQYF.

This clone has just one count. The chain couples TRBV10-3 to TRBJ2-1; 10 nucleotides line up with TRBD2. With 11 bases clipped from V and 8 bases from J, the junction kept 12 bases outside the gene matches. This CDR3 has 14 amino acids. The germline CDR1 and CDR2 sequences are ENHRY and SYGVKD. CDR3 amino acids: CASVLAGYGDEQFF. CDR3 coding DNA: TGTGCCTCAGTACTAGCGGGGTACGGGGATGAGCAGTTCTTC.

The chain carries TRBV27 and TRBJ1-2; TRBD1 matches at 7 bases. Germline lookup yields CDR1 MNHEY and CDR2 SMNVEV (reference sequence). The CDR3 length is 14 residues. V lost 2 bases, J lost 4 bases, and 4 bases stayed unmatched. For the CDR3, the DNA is TGTGCCAGCAGTTTAAGGGGACAGCTCTATGGCTACACCTTC. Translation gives CASSLRGQLYGYTF.

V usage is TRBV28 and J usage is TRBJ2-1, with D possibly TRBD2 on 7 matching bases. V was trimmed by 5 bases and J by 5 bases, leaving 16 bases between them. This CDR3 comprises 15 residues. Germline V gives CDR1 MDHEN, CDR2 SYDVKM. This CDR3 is CASSRGGGLNNEQFF. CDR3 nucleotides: TGTGCCAGCAGTAGGGGGGGAGGGCTAAACAATGAGCAGTTCTTC. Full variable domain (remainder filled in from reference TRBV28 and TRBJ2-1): DVKVTQSSRYLVKRTGEKVFLECVQDMDHENMFWYRQDPGLGLRLIYFSYDVKMKEKGDIPEGYSVSREKKERFSLILESASTNQTSMYLCASSRGGGLNNEQFFGPGTRLTVL.

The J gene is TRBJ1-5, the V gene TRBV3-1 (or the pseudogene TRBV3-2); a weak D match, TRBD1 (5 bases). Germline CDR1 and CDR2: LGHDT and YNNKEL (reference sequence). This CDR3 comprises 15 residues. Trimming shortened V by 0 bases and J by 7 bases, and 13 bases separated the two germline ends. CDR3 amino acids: CASSQDYTGRQPQHF. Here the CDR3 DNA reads TGTGCCAGCAGCCAAGATTACACAGGCAGGCAGCCCCAGCATTTT.

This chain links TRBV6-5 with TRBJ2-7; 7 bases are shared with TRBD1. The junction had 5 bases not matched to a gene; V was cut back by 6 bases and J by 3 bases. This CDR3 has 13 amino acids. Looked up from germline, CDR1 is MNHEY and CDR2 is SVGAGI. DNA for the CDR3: TGTGCCAGCAGCCAGGGGGACCACTACGAGCAGTACTTC. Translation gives CASSQGDHYEQYF.

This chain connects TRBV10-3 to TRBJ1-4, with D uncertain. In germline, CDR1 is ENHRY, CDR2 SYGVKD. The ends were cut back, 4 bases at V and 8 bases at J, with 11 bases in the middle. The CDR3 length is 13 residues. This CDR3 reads CAISGGFGEKLFF. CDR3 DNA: TGTGCCATCAGTGGAGGTTTCGGGGAAAAACTGTTTTTT.

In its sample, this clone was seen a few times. The CDR3 is CASSYTDRSLYGYTF. The CDR3 region has the DNA TGTGCCAGCAGTTACACGGACAGGAGTTTATATGGCTACACCTTC. The chain recombines TRBV6-6 with TRBJ1-2; TRBD1 matches at 7 bases. The CDR3 totals 15 residues. From germline, CDR1 is MNHNY and CDR2 SVGAGI (reference sequence). V lost 2 bases and J lost 5; bases outside the gene matches: 8.

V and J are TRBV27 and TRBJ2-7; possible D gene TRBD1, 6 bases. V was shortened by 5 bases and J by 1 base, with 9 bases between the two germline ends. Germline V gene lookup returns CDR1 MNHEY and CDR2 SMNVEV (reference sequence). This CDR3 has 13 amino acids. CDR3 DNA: TGTGCCAGCAGTATAGGACAGTCCTACGAGCAGTACTTC. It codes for CASSIGQSYEQYF.

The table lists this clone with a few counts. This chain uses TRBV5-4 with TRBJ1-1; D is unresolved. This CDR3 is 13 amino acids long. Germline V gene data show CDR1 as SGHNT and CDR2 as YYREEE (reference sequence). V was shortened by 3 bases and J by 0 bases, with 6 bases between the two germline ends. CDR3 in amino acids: CASSSGVNTEAFF. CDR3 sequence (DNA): TGTGCCAGCAGCTCCGGAGTGAACACTGAAGCTTTCTTT.

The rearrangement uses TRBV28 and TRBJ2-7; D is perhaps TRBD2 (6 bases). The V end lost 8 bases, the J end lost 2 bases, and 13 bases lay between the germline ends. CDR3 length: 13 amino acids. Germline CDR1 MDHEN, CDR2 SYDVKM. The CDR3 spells CASALEGAYEQYF. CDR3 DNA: TGTGCCAGCGCCTTGGAGGGAGCCTACGAGCAGTACTTC.